One and the same sample provided the 9 T cell receptor beta chains below, sequenced in a study of blood T cell repertoires in COVID-19. Produced via immunoSEQ multiplex PCR; TCRdb's table is partial and in-frame only. The repertoire holds fewer than 80,000 clones, with 70% to 80% as singletons. The sequenced material came from peripheral blood. These receptors were taken from a woman older than 75 with active or convalescent COVID-19.

The J gene is TRBJ1-3, the V gene TRBV19; perhaps TRBD1 as D (6 bases). This CDR3 comprises 16 residues. V was shortened by 5 bases and J by 3 bases, with 17 bases between the two germline ends. Germline V lookup: CDR1 LNHDA, CDR2 SQIVND (reference sequence). In nucleotides, the CDR3 is TGTGCCAGTAGTGCTGGGGTTTGGGGGCGTGGAAACACCATATATTTT. Protein: CASSAGVWGRGNTIYF.

This chain links TRBV19 with TRBJ2-2; D call uncertain. This CDR3 has 14 amino acids. Trimming took off 3 bases at V and 9 bases at J, with 14 bases between the two ends. Germline CDR1 LNHDA, CDR2 SQIVND (reference sequence). The CDR3 region is CASSILRVSRELFF. The DNA of the CDR3 is TGTGCCAGTAGTATCCTAAGAGTTTCCCGGGAGCTGTTTTTT.

The genes are TRBV7-4 and TRBJ1-4; TRBD1 aligns across 9 bases. Germline CDR1 is SGHVT and CDR2 is SQSDAQ. This CDR3 region has 18 residues. The V gene end was trimmed by 5 bases and the J gene end by 8 bases; junction bases not matched to a gene: 18. CDR3 in amino acids: CASSQGVRTGALGEKLFF. The CDR3 DNA is TGTGCCAGCAGCCAAGGGGTAAGGACAGGGGCCCTTGGGGAAAAACTGTTTTTT.

In this sample, this clone turned up once. The genes are TRBV6-1 and TRBJ1-1; D possibly corresponds to TRBD1 (5 bases). Trimming cost V 2 bases and J 4 bases, with 20 bases left between them. This CDR3 is built from 17 residues. Germline V gene lookup returns CDR1 MNHNS and CDR2 SASEGT. The DNA for the CDR3 is TGTGCCAGCAGTGAACAGAGAATGAGGAGGGGAGCCACTGAAGCTTTCTTT. The encoded protein is CASSEQRMRRGATEAFF.

The J gene is TRBJ1-3, the V gene TRBV18, with D uncertain. This CDR3 contains 16 residues. V dropped 3 bases and J dropped 4 bases, with 16 bases sitting between them. In germline, CDR1 is KGHSH, CDR2 LQKENI. DNA for the CDR3: TGTGCCAGCTCACCCGTAAGTGCGTCCGCCGGAAACACCATATATTTT. As protein: CASSPVSASAGNTIYF.

The chain links TRBV28 to TRBJ2-3, with D perhaps TRBD1 (5 bases). Trimming took off 5 bases at V and 2 bases at J, with 17 bases between the two ends. From germline, CDR1 is MDHEN and CDR2 SYDVKM. CDR3 length: 16 residues. The CDR3 coding sequence is TGTGCCAGCAGTCCACGGACACGACCCCTCACAGATACGCAGTATTTT. It yields the protein CASSPRTRPLTDTQYF.

The gene calls are TRBV13 and TRBJ2-7, with 8 positions matching TRBD1. V trimming: 4 bases; J trimming: 5 bases; junction bases outside the gene matches: 7. CDR3 length: 14 amino acids. Germline V gene data show CDR1 as PRHDT and CDR2 as FYEKMQ (reference sequence). The CDR3 sequence: CASSSRTGKNEQYF. The DNA for the CDR3 is TGTGCCAGCAGCTCTCGGACAGGGAAGAACGAGCAGTACTTC.

The V gene is TRBV28, the J gene TRBJ1-2; D might be TRBD1 (6 bases). The germline gives CDR1 MDHEN, CDR2 SYDVKM. Trimming stripped 9 bases from V and 4 bases from J, with 18 bases between. CDR3 length: 14 residues. In nucleotides, the CDR3 is TGTGCCAGTACAACTGGGGGGGGCCGCTATGGCTACACCTTC. Protein sequence: CASTTGGGRYGYTF.

The chain combines TRBV6-2 or TRBV6-3 with TRBJ1-2; D ambiguous. The CDR3 sequence is 16 residues long. Germline assignment: CDR1 MNHEY and CDR2 SVGEGT. V shed 5 bases and J shed 7 bases, with 23 bases lying between them. CDR3 in amino acids: CASSLQSQVVFGGYTF. In nucleotides, the CDR3 is TGTGCCAGCAGTCTGCAGTCCCAGGTTGTGTTTGGTGGCTACACCTTC.